The 15 T cell receptor beta chains listed next were all sequenced from one sample in a study of cytomegalovirus exposure and HLA in healthy donors. PCR primers comprised 60 Vbeta and 13 Jbeta primers. Using immunoSEQ multiplex PCR, the repertoire was profiled, and TCRdb retains in-frame clones only, with some absent. The sample lists 150,000 or so clones; 73% were seen once. Source material: PBMCs. The receptors derive from a woman aged 18-35 years in good health and CMV-seronegative.

The chain employs TRBV5-5 and TRBJ1-2; the match to TRBD1 covers 9 bases. The CDR3 loop spans 16 amino acids. The trim removed 4 bases at V and 0 bases at J, leaving 7 bases unmatched. The germline V gene encodes CDR1 SGHKS and CDR2 YYEKEE (reference sequence). The CDR3 loop reads CASSATGGQPNYGYTF. As DNA, the CDR3 is TGTGCCAGCAGCGCGACAGGGGGACAACCTAACTATGGCTACACCTTC.

This clone was seen a few times. The chain carries TRBV6-4 and TRBJ2-3; 7 positions agree with TRBD1. J was trimmed by 5 bases and V by 5 bases; bases with no gene match: 7. From germline, CDR1 is MRHNA and CDR2 SNTAGT. This CDR3 spans 14 amino acids. The CDR3 sequence: CASSPTGAGDTQYF. In nucleotides, the CDR3 is TGTGCCAGCAGTCCCACAGGGGCAGGAGATACGCAGTATTTT.

The chain combines TRBV11-2 with TRBJ1-5, with 8 bases aligning to TRBD1. Germline CDR1 is SGHAT and CDR2 is FQNNGV. The CDR3 sequence is 19 residues long. V lost 1 base and J lost 0; bases outside the gene matches: 11. CDR3 loop: CASSLGVTGATYSNQPQHF. The CDR3 DNA reads as TGTGCCAGCAGCTTAGGGGTGACAGGGGCAACTTATAGCAATCAGCCCCAGCATTTT.

This clone was seen only once. The rearrangement joins TRBV4-3 to TRBJ1-2; perhaps TRBD1 as D (6 bases). V was clipped by 0 bases and J by 4 bases, with 9 bases between them. Germline loops: CDR1 LGHNA, CDR2 YSLEER. The CDR3 is made up of 14 amino acids. In nucleotides, the CDR3 is TGCGCCAGCAGCCAAGACGGCAGGGGCTATGGCTACACCTTC. As protein: CASSQDGRGYGYTF.

This sequence joins TRBV27 and TRBJ2-1; 11 nucleotides line up with TRBD2. The J segment lost 10 bases and the V segment lost 7 bases, leaving 12 bases of the junction unmatched. The CDR3 sequence is 15 residues long. Germline CDR1 reads MNHEY; CDR2 reads SMNVEV (reference sequence). The CDR3, as DNA: TGTGCCAGCACCACTCAACTAGCGGGAGCTAAAGAGCAGTTCTTC. This translates into CASTTQLAGAKEQFF.

This chain uses TRBV4-1 with TRBJ2-2; D gene unclear. This CDR3 is built from 13 residues. Trimming cost V 4 bases and J 6 bases, with 9 bases left between them. CDR1 and CDR2 (germline): MGHRA, YSYEKL. The CDR3 nucleotides read TGCGCCAGCAGCCCAAGAGTGGCCGGGGAGCTGTTTTTT. It is translated as CASSPRVAGELFF.

Concerning this clone: Other DNA sequences of this sample code for an identical CDR3. The chain couples TRBV27 to TRBJ2-1; 9 bases line up with TRBD1. The germline CDR1 and CDR2 sequences are MNHEY and SMNVEV (reference sequence). This CDR3 has 15 residues. V lost 5 bases, J lost 1 base, and 3 bases stayed unmatched. The CDR3: CASSRDRESYNEQFF. The CDR3 nucleotides read TGTGCCAGCAGTCGGGACAGGGAGTCCTACAATGAGCAGTTCTTC.

In its sample, this clone was seen a few times. The genes are TRBV4-3 and TRBJ1-6, with D perhaps matching TRBD1 (5 bases). Between the trimmed V and J ends, which lost 0 bases and 2 bases, there was a span of 8 bases. The germline V gene has CDR1 LGHNA and CDR2 YSLEER. This CDR3 has 16 residues. CDR3 region: CASSQDRRAYNSPLHF. CDR3 nucleotides: TGCGCCAGCAGCCAAGATCGCAGGGCCTATAATTCACCCCTCCACTTT.

This sequence joins TRBV4-1 and TRBJ1-5; D is possibly TRBD1 (5 bases). There are 14 residues in the CDR3. Deletions cut 5 bases from V and 4 bases from J, with 12 bases between. Per the germline V gene, CDR1 is MGHRA and CDR2 is YSYEKL. DNA for the CDR3: TGCGCCAGCAGCTTAGGACAAACTAATCAGCCCCAGCATTTT. Protein product: CASSLGQTNQPQHF.

The chain is built from TRBV18 and TRBJ2-3; 7 bases fit TRBD1. The CDR3 is made up of 15 amino acids. Losses at the gene ends were 6 bases for V and 2 bases for J; bases not matched to a gene: 8. From germline, CDR1 is KGHSH and CDR2 LQKENI. This CDR3 is CASSLDRHITDTQYF. In DNA, the CDR3 is TGTGCCAGCTCCCTGGACAGGCATATCACAGATACGCAGTATTTT.

The rearrangement joins TRBV2 to TRBJ2-5; D gene uncertain. Per the germline V gene, CDR1 is SNHLY and CDR2 is FYNNEI. The V and J ends lost 5 bases and 2 bases respectively, with 6 bases between them. The CDR3 extends over 12 amino acids. The CDR3 nucleotides are TGTGCCAGCAGTACTCGACAAGAGACCCAGTACTTC. Protein sequence: CASSTRQETQYF.

The J gene is TRBJ2-1, the V gene TRBV27; TRBD2 aligns across 7 bases. The V segment lost 0 bases and the J segment 7 bases; nucleotides outside the gene matches: 9. The germline gives CDR1 MNHEY, CDR2 SMNVEV (reference sequence). The CDR3 is 16 amino acids. CDR3 amino acids: CASSLSPRTSRNEQFF. CDR3 DNA sequence: TGTGCCAGCAGTTTATCGCCCCGGACTAGTAGAAATGAGCAGTTCTTC.

This clone was seen a few times. The chain couples TRBV6-7 to TRBJ1-5; TRBD1 matches at 9 bases. TRBV6-7 is noted as an ORF with a role that remains uncertain. The length of the CDR3 is 17 residues. The V and J ends lost 2 bases and 3 bases, in that order; junction bases with no gene match: 8. The CDR3 loop is CASSYRDREGFNQPQHF. As DNA, the CDR3 is TGTGCCAGCAGTTACCGGGACAGGGAGGGCTTCAATCAGCCCCAGCATTTT.

This chain uses TRBV5-5 with TRBJ1-4; TRBD1 matches at 8 bases. Trimming removed 4 bases from V and 2 bases from J; junction bases left unmatched: 1. The CDR3 totals 14 residues. Germline V lookup: CDR1 SGHKS, CDR2 YYEKEE (reference sequence). The CDR3 region has the DNA TGTGCCAGCAGCCAGGGGGCCACTAATGAAAAACTGTTTTTT. It is translated as CASSQGATNEKLFF. The full variable domain, with the rest looked up from reference TRBV5-5 and TRBJ1-4, is DAGVTQSPTHLIKTRGQQVTLRCSPISGHKSVSWYQQVLGQGPQFIFQYYEKEERGRGNFPDRFSARQFPNYSSELNVNALLLGDSALYLCASSQGATNEKLFFGSGTQLSVL.

This clone was seen only once. The chain combines TRBV6-5 with TRBJ1-1; 8 bases match TRBD1. The germline V gene encodes CDR1 MNHEY and CDR2 SVGAGI. J was trimmed by 1 base and V by 2 bases; bases with no gene match: 6. The CDR3 has 16 residues. The CDR3 DNA is TGTGCCAGCAGTTACACCAGGACAGGGCGGAACACTGAAGCTTTCTTT. It specifies CASSYTRTGRNTEAFF.